A selection of T cell receptor beta chains follows, all from one sample in a study of CD8+ T cells in alopecia areata. The repertoire was sequenced with immunoSEQ multiplex PCR; TCRdb's copy has only in-frame clones and lacks some. The sample shows 120,000 or so clones, roughly 50% of them seen only once. The specimen sequenced was NKG2D-low CD8+ T cells sorted from blood. The receptors derive from a human donor with alopecia areata. Each CDR3 is given with its conserved first and last residue. Each record gives: clone size, D gene, V gene, J gene, CDR3 length, CDR3 protein, CDR3 DNA. A D gene is named only where the DNA matches it firmly. Expanded clones get a size class; other rows say once, few or many, or leave the size out.

few	TRBD1	TRBV5-1	TRBJ2-5	15	CASSPDRGLGETQYF	TGCGCCAGCAGCCCCGACAGGGGTTTAGGGGAGACCCAGTACTTC
few	NA	TRBV23-1	TRBJ2-5	14	CASKHRVLQETQYF	TGCGCCAGCAAACACAGGGTCCTCCAAGAGACCCAGTACTTC
NA	TRBD2	TRBV13	TRBJ2-7	12	CASSLVAGEQYF	TGTGCCAGCAGCTTAGTAGCGGGGGAGCAGTACTTC
NA	NA	TRBV30	TRBJ1-1	16	CAWSDPQGELNTEAFF	TGTGCCTGGAGTGATCCTCAGGGAGAACTAAACACTGAAGCTTTCTTT
NA	NA	TRBV27	TRBJ2-7	14	CASSRRGGIYEQYF	TGTGCCAGCAGTCGTAGGGGGGGAATCTACGAGCAGTACTTC
few	NA	TRBV6-4	TRBJ2-1	13	CASSDSANNEQFF	TGTGCCAGCAGTGACTCTGCTAACAATGAGCAGTTCTTC
NA	NA	TRBV4-2	TRBJ1-1	14	CASSPREGEAEAFF	TGTGCCAGCAGCCCCCGGGAGGGCGAGGCTGAAGCTTTCTTT
NA	TRBD1	TRBV29-1	TRBJ2-3	15	CSVEGGQGRTDTQYF	TGCAGCGTTGAAGGGGGACAGGGGCGCACAGATACGCAGTATTTT
NA	NA	TRBV30	TRBJ1-2	10	CAWSARGYTF	TGTGCCTGGAGTGCTCGGGGCTACACCTTC
NA	TRBD1	TRBV29-1	TRBJ2-3	17	CSVEATGLDLRTDTQYF	TGCAGCGTTGAAGCGACAGGGTTGGACCTTAGAACAGATACGCAGTATTTT
once	TRBD2	TRBV4-3	TRBJ2-3	16	CASSQEAGGFPDTQYF	TGCGCCAGCAGCCAAGAAGCGGGAGGTTTTCCAGATACGCAGTATTTT
NA	TRBD2	TRBV29-1	TRBJ2-7	14	CSAGAGTGSYEQYF	TGCAGCGCTGGAGCGGGGACGGGTTCCTACGAGCAGTACTTC
NA	TRBD1	TRBV29-1	TRBJ2-3	16	CSVEDFLDRGRDTQYF	TGCAGCGTTGAAGATTTTCTGGACAGGGGGCGGGATACGCAGTATTTT
NA	NA	TRBV7-9	TRBJ1-2	12	CASSLSDYGYTF	TGTGCCAGCAGCTTGTCTGACTATGGCTACACCTTC
NA	TRBD2	TRBV27	TRBJ2-3	10	CASIGTRMYF	TGTGCCAGCATAGGGACTAGAATGTATTTT
NA	NA	TRBV29-1	TRBJ2-5	15	CSVETIGEGVETQYF	TGCAGCGTTGAAACAATAGGAGAGGGCGTTGAGACCCAGTACTTC
NA	NA	TRBV27	TRBJ2-5	12	CASSTGRETQYF	TGTGCCAGCAGTACGGGTCGTGAGACCCAGTACTTC
few	NA	TRBV6-6	TRBJ1-1	14	CASSYGGQNTEAFF	TGTGCCAGCAGTTACGGTGGACAGAACACTGAAGCTTTCTTT
few	TRBD1	TRBV14	TRBJ1-1	16	CASSQTGVPVNTEAFF	TGTGCCAGCAGCCAAACAGGGGTCCCCGTGAACACTGAAGCTTTCTTT
NA	NA	TRBV5-1	TRBJ2-7	13	CASSSSGHNEQYF	TGCGCCAGCAGCTCTTCAGGACACAACGAGCAGTACTTC
NA	NA	TRBV19	TRBJ1-1	13	CASSILRSREAFF	TGTGCCAGTAGTATTCTCCGATCACGGGAAGCTTTCTTT
few	NA	TRBV5-4	TRBJ2-3	12	CASSVSPDTQYF	TGTGCCAGCAGCGTATCACCAGATACGCAGTATTTT
few	NA	TRBV13	TRBJ2-4	13	CASRQSPGAEQYF	TGTGCCAGCCGCCAAAGCCCAGGGGCTGAGCAGTACTTC
few	NA	TRBV29-1	TRBJ2-1	12	CSVPRRGDEQFF	TGCAGCGTTCCCCGAAGGGGGGATGAGCAGTTCTTC
NA	NA	TRBV7-3	TRBJ2-2	14	CASSQEDPTGELFF	TGTGCCAGCAGCCAAGAAGATCCCACCGGGGAGCTGTTTTTT
NA	NA	TRBV27	TRBJ1-1	14	CASSFGLMNTEAFF	TGTGCCAGCAGTTTTGGGCTAATGAACACTGAAGCTTTCTTT
NA	NA	TRBV5-1	TRBJ2-7	14	CASSLRLASYEQYF	TGCGCCAGCAGCTTGAGGCTAGCGAGCTACGAGCAGTACTTC
once	TRBD2	TRBV27	TRBJ2-2	15	CASSFLAGVVGELFF	TGTGCCAGCAGTTTTCTAGCGGGAGTGGTCGGGGAGCTGTTTTTT
NA	NA	TRBV29-1	TRBJ1-2	10	CSVTGHGYTF	TGCAGCGTGACGGGGCATGGCTACACCTTC
few	NA	TRBV27	TRBJ2-7	12	CASSLGGYEQYF	TGTGCCAGCAGTTTGGGGGGCTACGAGCAGTACTTC
NA	NA	TRBV7-9	TRBJ1-1	12	CASSSGSTEAFF	TGTGCCAGCAGCTCAGGTAGCACTGAAGCTTTCTTT
NA	NA	TRBV5-6	TRBJ1-2	12	CASSLGSSGYTF	TGTGCCAGCAGCTTGGGATCCTCTGGCTACACCTTC
NA	NA	TRBV29-1	TRBJ2-7	13	CSVEQGNDHEQYF	TGCAGCGTTGAACAGGGTAACGACCACGAGCAGTACTTC
few	TRBD1	TRBV29-1	TRBJ2-1	12	CSFWTGDNEQFF	TGCAGCTTTTGGACAGGGGACAATGAGCAGTTCTTC
NA	NA	TRBV4-1	TRBJ2-7	15	CASSLFGTGLYEQYF	TGCGCCAGCAGCCTATTCGGGACCGGTCTCTACGAGCAGTACTTC
NA	NA	TRBV27	TRBJ1-1	13	CASSYTRNTEAFF	TGTGCCAGCAGTTACACGAGGAACACTGAAGCTTTCTTT
NA	NA	TRBV7-9	TRBJ2-1	12	CALKAWANEQFF	TGTGCCCTTAAGGCCTGGGCCAATGAGCAGTTCTTC
NA	NA	TRBV30	TRBJ2-5	10	CAWSGETQYF	TGTGCCTGGAGTGGGGAGACCCAGTACTTC
NA	NA	TRBV2	TRBJ2-3	10	CASRLDTQYF	TGTGCCAGCAGGTTAGATACGCAGTATTTT
NA	NA	TRBV30	TRBJ2-2	12	CAWSRDTGELFF	TGTGCCTGGAGTAGAGACACCGGGGAGCTGTTTTTT
once	NA	TRBV4-1	TRBJ2-5	14	CASSQDLKGETQYF	TGCGCCAGCAGCCAAGATTTGAAGGGAGAGACCCAGTACTTC
NA	NA	TRBV27	TRBJ2-7	12	CASIGDSYEQYF	TGTGCCAGCATTGGGGACTCCTACGAGCAGTACTTC
few	TRBD1	TRBV30	TRBJ1-1	14	CAWSGGQGNTEAFF	TGTGCCTGGAGTGGCGGACAGGGGAACACTGAAGCTTTCTTT
few	NA	TRBV29-1	TRBJ1-1	15	CSVADADYAGTEAFF	TGCAGCGTTGCGGACGCCGATTACGCAGGAACTGAAGCTTTCTTT
NA	NA	TRBV29-1	TRBJ2-1	10	CSVHTGTAIF	TGCAGCGTTCATACCGGGACCGCAATCTTC
NA	NA	TRBV15	TRBJ2-2	17	CATSRDWSEANTGELFF	TGTGCCACCAGCAGAGATTGGAGTGAAGCGAACACCGGGGAGCTGTTTTTT
NA	NA	TRBV30	TRBJ2-7	11	CACLDSYEQYF	TGTGCCTGCCTAGACAGCTACGAGCAGTACTTC
NA	TRBD2	TRBV29-1	TRBJ2-7	13	CSVDTSGYNEQYF	TGCAGCGTTGACACTAGCGGGTACAACGAGCAGTACTTC
NA	NA	TRBV2	TRBJ2-7	13	CASSEYGGYEQYF	TGTGCCAGCAGTGAATATGGGGGCTACGAGCAGTACTTC